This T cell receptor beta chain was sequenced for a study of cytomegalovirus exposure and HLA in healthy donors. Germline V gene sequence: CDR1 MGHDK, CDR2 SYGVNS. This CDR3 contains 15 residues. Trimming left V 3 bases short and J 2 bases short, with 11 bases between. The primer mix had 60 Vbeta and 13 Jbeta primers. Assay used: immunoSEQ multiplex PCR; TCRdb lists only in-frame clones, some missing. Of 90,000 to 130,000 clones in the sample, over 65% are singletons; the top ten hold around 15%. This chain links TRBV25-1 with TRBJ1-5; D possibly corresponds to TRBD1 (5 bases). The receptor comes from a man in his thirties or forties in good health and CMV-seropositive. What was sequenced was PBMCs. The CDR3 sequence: CASSDRAVGNQPQHF. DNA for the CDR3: TGTGCCAGCAGTGACAGGGCGGTTGGCAATCAGCCCCAGCATTTT.